This TCR beta chain was identified during a study of T cell responses to AZD1222 COVID-19 vaccine. A remark on this clone: Its target is unknown.

Data came from immunoSEQ multiplex PCR; TCRdb stores just in-frame clones and leaves some out. The sample has 150,000 to 200,000 clones, over 80% seen once; the top ten hold approximately 1.5%. V was cut by 4 bases and J by 1 base, with 7 bases left in between. The CDR3 runs to 13 residues. General study points: The study found Spike-specific TCR breadth and depth rose after two AZD1222 doses. Donors were mostly white British, more females; clonal diversity possibly underestimated.

The source of this sequence is an adult in good health. The rearrangement joins TRBV12-3 or TRBV12-4 to TRBJ1-1; perhaps TRBD1 as D (5 bases). The sample here was peripheral blood, taken on day 0 of AZD1222 vaccination. The CDR3 DNA follows: TGTGCCAGCAGTTCGGACAAGAACACTGAAGCTTTCTTT. Residues: CASSSDKNTEAFF.